The next 6 T cell receptor beta chains were all read from a single sample in a study of CXCR3-negative and CXCR3-positive naive CD8 T cells. UMI-labeled 5' RACE TRB cDNA libraries were prepared from the cells. From its re-call of the 5' RACE reads, TCRdb lists each CDR3 protein once, without DNA. Its listing shows 130,000 or so distinct CDR3 sequences. The sequencing input was naive CXCR3- CD8+ T cells from blood. This sample's subset: CD45RO-CCR7+CD27+CD95- naive CD8+ T cells lacking CXCR3 (TNR3-). The receptors come from a human donor in good health. Some clones in this sample may be carry-over from other donors' samples.

The J gene is TRBJ2-6, the V gene TRBV29-1; there is no DNA to check the TCRdb D call of TRBD1. Germline loops: CDR1 SQVTM, CDR2 ANQGSEA. The CDR3 has 14 residues. The CDR3: CSVGGGAGANVLTF.

CDR3 loop: CASSPSSDHEQFF. The rearrangement uses TRBV13 and TRBJ2-1. In germline, CDR1 is PRHDT, CDR2 FYEKMQ (reference sequence). The CDR3 covers 13 residues.

The J gene is TRBJ2-1, the V gene TRBV29-1; the D call from TCRdb, TRBD1, cannot be confirmed without DNA. The CDR3 is 13 residues long. Germline V lookup: CDR1 SQVTM, CDR2 ANQGSEA. The CDR3 here is CSGGQGTYNEQFF.

The V call is TRBV7-9, the J call TRBJ2-4; lacking DNA, the TRBD2 call made by TCRdb goes unchecked. CDR1 and CDR2 from the germline V gene are SEHNR and FQNEAQ (reference sequence). The CDR3 is 16 amino acids. The CDR3 protein is CASSLGEGWAKNIQYF. Together with reference TRBV7-9 and TRBJ2-4, the CDR3 gives the full variable domain: DTGVSQNPRHKITKRGQNVTFRCDPISEHNRLYWYRQTLGQGPEFLTYFQNEAQLEKSRLLSDRFSAERPKGSFSTLEIQRTEQGDSAMYLCASSLGEGWAKNIQYFGAGTRLSVL.

This chain joins TRBV28 and TRBJ2-7; TCRdb reports TRBD1, a call that lacks DNA to check it against. Germline CDR1 and CDR2: MDHEN and SYDVKM. CDR3 size: 19 residues. The CDR3 spells CASSQVDRGPYLTSYEQYF.

This chain links TRBV7-9 with TRBJ2-6. This CDR3 contains 15 residues. Germline lookup yields CDR1 SEHNR and CDR2 FQNEAQ (reference sequence). CDR3 region: CASSRRDSGANVLTF.